This T cell receptor beta chain was found in a study of blood T cells in healthy people across ages. Study-level findings and limits: Among T cells, TCR beta diversity per million cells dropped roughly linearly as age rose. Calculation of diversity from one million T cells yielded estimates considered to be underestimates.

Samples each had at least 5.5 micrograms of total RNA extracted. A J-beta primer mix and a sample-barcoded 5' primer were used in a second PCR of about 6 to 12 cycles. Researchers report that a template-switch adaptor with 12 random nucleotides tagged each cDNA molecule. In TCRdb, the 5' RACE reads were re-called with MiXCR into one record per CDR3 protein. The sample records around 1.5 million distinct CDR3 sequences, 35% to 45% being singletons. This clonotype came up a few times. Antigen: not known. Germline is not matched at one junction end, which may reflect a read error. Material: blood. The source of this sequence is a woman aged 18-29 years in good health.

The CDR3 loop reads CAIGDSYQETQYF. CDR3 coding DNA: TGTGCCATCGGTGACTCGTACCAAGAGACCCAGTACTTC. This sequence joins TRBV10-3 and TRBJ2-5, with unresolved D. Germline lookup yields CDR1 ENHRY and CDR2 SYGVKD. CDR3 size: 13 residues.